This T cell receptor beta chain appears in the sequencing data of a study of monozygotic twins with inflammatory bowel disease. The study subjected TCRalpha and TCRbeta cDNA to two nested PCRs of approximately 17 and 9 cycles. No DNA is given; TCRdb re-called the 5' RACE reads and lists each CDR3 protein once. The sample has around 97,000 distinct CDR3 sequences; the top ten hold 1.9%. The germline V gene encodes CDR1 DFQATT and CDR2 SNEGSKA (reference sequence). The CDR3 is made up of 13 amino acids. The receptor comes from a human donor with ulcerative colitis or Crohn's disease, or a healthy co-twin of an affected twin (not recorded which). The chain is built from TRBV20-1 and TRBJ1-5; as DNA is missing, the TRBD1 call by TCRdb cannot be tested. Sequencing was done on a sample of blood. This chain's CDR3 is CSAFTGGNQPQHF.